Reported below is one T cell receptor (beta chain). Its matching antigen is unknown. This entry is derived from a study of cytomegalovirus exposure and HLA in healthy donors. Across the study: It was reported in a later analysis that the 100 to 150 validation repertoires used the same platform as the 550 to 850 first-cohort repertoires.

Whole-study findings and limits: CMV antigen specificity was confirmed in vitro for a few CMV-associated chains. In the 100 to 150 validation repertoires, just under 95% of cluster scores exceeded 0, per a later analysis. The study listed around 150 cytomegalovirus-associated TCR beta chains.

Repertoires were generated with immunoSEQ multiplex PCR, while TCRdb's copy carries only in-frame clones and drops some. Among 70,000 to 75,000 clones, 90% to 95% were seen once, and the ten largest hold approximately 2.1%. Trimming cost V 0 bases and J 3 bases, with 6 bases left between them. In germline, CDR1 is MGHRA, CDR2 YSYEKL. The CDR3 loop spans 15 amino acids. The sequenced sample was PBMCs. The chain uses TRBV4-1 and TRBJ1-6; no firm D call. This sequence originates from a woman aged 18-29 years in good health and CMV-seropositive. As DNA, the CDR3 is TGCGCCAGCAGCCAAGATGTCAGCTATAATTCACCCCTCCACTTT. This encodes CASSQDVSYNSPLHF.